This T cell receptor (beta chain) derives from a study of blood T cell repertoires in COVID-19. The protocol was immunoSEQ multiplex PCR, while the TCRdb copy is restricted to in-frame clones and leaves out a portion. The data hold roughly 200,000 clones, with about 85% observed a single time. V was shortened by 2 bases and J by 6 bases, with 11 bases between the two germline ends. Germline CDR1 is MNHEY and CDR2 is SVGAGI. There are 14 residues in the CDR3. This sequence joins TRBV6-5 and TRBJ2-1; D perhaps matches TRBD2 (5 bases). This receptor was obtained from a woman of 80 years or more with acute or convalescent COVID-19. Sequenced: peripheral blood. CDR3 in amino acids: CASSYRIGINEQFF. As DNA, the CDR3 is TGTGCCAGCAGTTACAGGATCGGGATCAATGAGCAGTTCTTC.